These 25 T cell receptor beta chains originate from one sample sequenced in a study of T cell responses to AZD1222 COVID-19 vaccine. Generated by immunoSEQ multiplex PCR, the TCRdb table keeps only in-frame clones and is missing some. Seen here are tens of thousands of clones, about three quarters observed once, and the top ten hold 45% to 50%. The input for sequencing was peripheral blood, taken 28 days after the second AZD1222 dose. The receptors were gathered from an adult who received the AZD1222 COVID-19 vaccine.

V is TRBV30 and J is TRBJ2-4; 7 bases are a match to TRBD1. J lost 5 bases, V lost 2 bases, and 3 bases had no gene match. The germline gives CDR1 GTSNPN, CDR2 SVGIG (reference sequence). This CDR3 comprises 13 residues. As DNA, the CDR3 is TGTGCCTGGAGTACCGGGACAGAAAACATTCAGTACTTC. Translated: CAWSTGTENIQYF.

This rearrangement joins TRBV19 to TRBJ2-1, with 8 bases that match TRBD2. Germline CDR1 reads LNHDA; CDR2 reads SQIVND (reference sequence). This CDR3 comprises 17 residues. The junction had 10 bases not matched to a gene; V was cut back by 1 base and J by 5 bases. CDR3 region: CASSIGWVAGNNNEQFF. The CDR3, as DNA: TGTGCCAGTAGTATAGGTTGGGTAGCGGGAAATAACAATGAGCAGTTCTTC. Based on the CDR3 plus reference TRBV19 and TRBJ2-1, the full variable domain is DGGITQSPKYLFRKEGQNVTLSCEQNLNHDAMYWYRQDPGQGLRLIYYSQIVNDFQKGDIAEGYSVSREKKESFPLTVTSAQKNPTAFYLCASSIGWVAGNNNEQFFGPGTRLTVL.

The J gene is TRBJ2-5, the V gene TRBV18; D remains unclear. CDR3 length: 11 residues. The V and J ends lost 6 bases and 1 base respectively, with 3 bases between them. Per the germline V gene, CDR1 is KGHSH and CDR2 is LQKENI. The CDR3 here is CASSPQETQYF. In DNA, the CDR3 is TGTGCCAGCTCGCCCCAAGAGACCCAGTACTTC.

The chain recombines TRBV11-2 with TRBJ2-7; the D is unclear. This CDR3 contains 11 residues. From germline, CDR1 is SGHAT and CDR2 FQNNGV. Trimming removed 6 bases from V and 7 bases from J, with 10 bases in between. Here the CDR3 DNA reads TGTGCCAGCAGGGGCCTGGGGGAGCAGTACTTC. Amino acid sequence: CASRGLGEQYF.

The V call is TRBV28, the J call TRBJ1-5; possible D gene TRBD1, 5 bases. V gave up 5 bases and J gave up 2 bases, with 10 bases separating them. Germline lookup yields CDR1 MDHEN and CDR2 SYDVKM. The CDR3 is 14 amino acids. CDR3 residues: CASSDPRGNQPQHF. CDR3 DNA: TGTGCCAGCAGTGACCCCAGGGGCAATCAGCCCCAGCATTTT.

J is TRBJ1-4 and V is TRBV28; 9 bases agree with TRBD1. CDR1 and CDR2 from the germline V gene are MDHEN and SYDVKM. Losses at the gene ends were 6 bases for V and 8 bases for J; bases not matched to a gene: 13. The length of the CDR3 is 16 residues. The CDR3 loop reads CASSQSPGQGKEKLFF. DNA of the CDR3: TGTGCCAGCAGCCAATCCCCGGGACAGGGAAAAGAAAAACTGTTTTTT.

V gene TRBV5-1 combines with J gene TRBJ2-1; D is unresolved. Germline CDR1 is SGHRS and CDR2 is YFSETQ. Trimming stripped 2 bases from V and 5 bases from J, with 8 bases between. The CDR3 spans 13 residues. CDR3 amino acids: CASSLNSNNEQFF. CDR3 nucleotide sequence: TGCGCCAGCAGCTTAAACAGCAACAATGAGCAGTTCTTC.

This clone has a handful of counts. The chain links TRBV27 to TRBJ2-7; 8 bases line up with TRBD1. Per germline, CDR1 MNHEY and CDR2 SMNVEV (reference sequence). The CDR3 is 15 residues long. The trim removed 5 bases at V and 2 bases at J, leaving 8 bases unmatched. In nucleotides, the CDR3 is TGTGCCAGCAGTGACAGGGGACCGGTGGCCTACGAGCAGTACTTC. It codes for CASSDRGPVAYEQYF.

V usage is TRBV7-3 and J usage is TRBJ2-5; maybe TRBD2 (6 bases). The CDR3 is made up of 16 amino acids. Trimming cost V 5 bases and J 2 bases, with 18 bases left between them. Germline CDR1 is SGHTA and CDR2 is FQGTGA. CDR3 bases: TGTGCCAGCAGCGTGGCGGGACTTAGGGGACAAGAGACCCAGTACTTC. Translating gives CASSVAGLRGQETQYF. The full variable domain, with the rest looked up from reference TRBV7-3 and TRBJ2-5, is GAGVSQTPSNKVTEKGKYVELRCDPISGHTALYWYRQSLGQGPEFLIYFQGTGAADDSGLPNDRFFAVRPEGSVSTLKIQRTERGDSAVYLCASSVAGLRGQETQYFGPGTRLLVL.

The chain links TRBV28 to TRBJ1-2; no clear D gene. The V gene lost 6 bases and the J gene lost 2 bases, with 13 bases spanning the gap. CDR1 is MDHEN and CDR2 is SYDVKM in the germline V gene. This CDR3 spans 14 amino acids. CDR3 residues: CASSRHIENYGYTF. Written as DNA, the CDR3 is TGTGCCAGCAGCCGCCACATAGAAAACTATGGCTACACCTTC.

The chain uses TRBV29-1 and TRBJ1-1, with TRBD1 matching over 9 bases. This CDR3 is built from 13 residues. Germline CDR1 is SQVTM and CDR2 is ANQGSEA. The ends lost 7 bases at V and 1 base at J; junction bases unmatched: 4. The CDR3 sequence: CSARTGENTEAFF. The CDR3 DNA reads as TGCAGCGCCAGGACAGGGGAGAACACTGAAGCTTTCTTT.

The chain joins TRBV5-1 to TRBJ1-4; D gene ambiguous. The CDR3 extends over 16 amino acids. CDR1 is SGHRS and CDR2 is YFSETQ in the germline V gene. Trimming left V 3 bases short and J 0 bases short, with 12 bases between. The CDR3 loop is CASSSDGLATNEKLFF. The CDR3 nucleotides read TGCGCCAGCAGCTCAGACGGACTAGCAACTAATGAAAAACTGTTTTTT.

This clone occurred a few times. The rearrangement links TRBV28 to TRBJ1-6; D remains unclear. CDR3 length: 15 residues. Per germline, CDR1 MDHEN and CDR2 SYDVKM. The V end was cut by 9 bases, the J end by 0 bases, with 12 bases between. CDR3 sequence: CASRPGNSYNSPLHF. The CDR3 DNA sequence: TGTGCCAGTCGACCGGGTAACTCCTATAATTCACCCCTCCACTTT.

The rearrangement links TRBV9 to TRBJ2-2; D call uncertain. CDR3 size: 13 residues. Trimming cost V 0 bases and J 7 bases, with 7 bases left between them. Germline V gene data show CDR1 as SGDLS and CDR2 as YYNGEE. CDR3 region: CASSVGGVGELFF. DNA for the CDR3: TGTGCCAGCAGCGTAGGAGGCGTCGGGGAGCTGTTTTTT.

CDR3 bases: TGCAGTGCGAGTCGGGACTTTGGGGGCTACACCTTC. It yields the protein CSASRDFGGYTF. The rearrangement uses TRBV20-1 and TRBJ1-2; D perhaps matches TRBD1 (5 bases). Germline V CDR1 and CDR2: DFQATT, SNEGSKA (reference sequence). The ends were cut back, 6 bases at V and 8 bases at J, with 16 bases in the middle. The CDR3 extends over 12 amino acids.

The genes are TRBV19 and TRBJ2-5; TRBD1 aligns across 10 bases. Trimming cost V 5 bases and J 4 bases; bases outside gene matches: 13. CDR3 length: 17 amino acids. From germline, CDR1 is LNHDA and CDR2 SQIVND (reference sequence). As DNA, the CDR3 is TGTGCCAGTAGTTACTTCCTCCGGCGGGACAGGGGAGAGACCCAGTACTTC. Its translation is CASSYFLRRDRGETQYF. Full variable domain (missing parts from reference TRBV19 and TRBJ2-5): DGGITQSPKYLFRKEGQNVTLSCEQNLNHDAMYWYRQDPGQGLRLIYYSQIVNDFQKGDIAEGYSVSREKKESFPLTVTSAQKNPTAFYLCASSYFLRRDRGETQYFGPGTRLLVL.

The chain recombines TRBV29-1 with TRBJ2-7; D is unclear. Germline CDR1 is SQVTM and CDR2 is ANQGSEA. Trimming left V 4 bases short and J 0 bases short, with 16 bases between. The CDR3 is made up of 15 amino acids. The DNA of the CDR3 is TGCAGCGTTGCCGCCCCCTACGGTAGCTCCTACGAGCAGTACTTC. Protein sequence: CSVAAPYGSSYEQYF.

The chain combines TRBV20-1 with TRBJ1-1; D uncertain. Per germline, CDR1 DFQATT and CDR2 SNEGSKA (reference sequence). The CDR3 covers 13 residues. V lost 3 bases and J 4 bases, leaving 12 bases between the germline ends. As DNA, the CDR3 is TGCAGTGCTAGTCTCCCCAAGGGCACTGAAGCTTTCTTT. It translates to CSASLPKGTEAFF.

The chain couples TRBV27 to TRBJ2-3; tentative D call: TRBD2 (6 bases). The CDR3 has 12 amino acids. Trimming pared 5 bases from V and 11 bases from J, leaving 14 bases between. Per the germline V gene, CDR1 is MNHEY and CDR2 is SMNVEV (reference sequence). CDR3 residues: CASSIGTQVQYF. The CDR3 DNA reads TGTGCCAGCAGTATCGGGACTCAGGTGCAGTATTTT.

The chain combines TRBV24-1 with TRBJ2-1; D gene ambiguous. CDR1 is KGHDR and CDR2 is SFDVKD in the germline V gene. The CDR3 runs 15 residues. V shed 2 bases and J shed 2 bases, with 9 bases lying between them. In nucleotides, the CDR3 is TGTGCCACCAGTGATTCTGGCGGAGCCTACAATGAGCAGTTCTTC. As protein: CATSDSGGAYNEQFF.

This clone showed up just a few times. The chain links TRBV9 to TRBJ2-1, with 9 positions matching TRBD2. The V gene end was trimmed by 4 bases and the J gene end by 3 bases; junction bases not matched to a gene: 5. This CDR3 contains 15 residues. Germline lookup yields CDR1 SGDLS and CDR2 YYNGEE. CDR3 sequence: CASSPQREVYNEQFF. The CDR3 nucleotides are TGTGCCAGCAGCCCCCAGCGGGAGGTCTACAATGAGCAGTTCTTC.

The J gene is TRBJ1-1, the V gene TRBV19; TRBD1 agrees at 8 bases. The V and J ends lost 10 bases and 6 bases, in that order; junction bases with no gene match: 13. The CDR3 runs to 14 residues. Germline V gives CDR1 LNHDA, CDR2 SQIVND (reference sequence). Written as DNA, the CDR3 is TGTGCCACAAGAAGCGGACAGGGATTCTCTGAAGCTTTCTTT. This gives the protein CATRSGQGFSEAFF. Complete variable domain (other parts from reference TRBV19 and TRBJ1-1): DGGITQSPKYLFRKEGQNVTLSCEQNLNHDAMYWYRQDPGQGLRLIYYSQIVNDFQKGDIAEGYSVSREKKESFPLTVTSAQKNPTAFYLCATRSGQGFSEAFFGQGTRLTVV.

This clone occurred a few times. This chain connects TRBV28 to TRBJ2-6; 10 positions match TRBD2. V gave up 7 bases and J gave up 3 bases; unmatched junction bases: 12. The CDR3 covers 18 residues. Per germline, CDR1 MDHEN and CDR2 SYDVKM. CDR3: CASNPAVAGGIGANVLTF. In nucleotides, the CDR3 is TGTGCCAGCAACCCGGCGGTAGCGGGAGGTATTGGGGCCAACGTCCTGACTTTC.

This sequence joins TRBV9 and TRBJ2-7, with a possible D match to TRBD1 (6 bases). Germline CDR1 is SGDLS and CDR2 is YYNGEE. Trimming left V 4 bases short and J 2 bases short, with 13 bases between. The CDR3 runs 14 residues. CDR3: CASSLGTPPYEQYF. As DNA, the CDR3 is TGTGCCAGCAGCCTCGGGACACCTCCCTACGAGCAGTACTTC.

Only a few counts were recorded for this clone. J is TRBJ1-6 and V is TRBV6-2 or TRBV6-3; D gene ambiguous. The CDR3 spans 13 residues. CDR1 and CDR2 (germline): MNHEY, SVGEGT. V lost 2 bases and J 7 bases, leaving 6 bases between the germline ends. The CDR3 coding sequence is TGTGCCAGCAGTTACCTTGGGAATTCACCCCTCCACTTT. This sequence encodes CASSYLGNSPLHF.